A single sample gave rise to the 21 T cell receptor beta chains below, sequenced in a study of cytomegalovirus exposure and HLA in healthy donors. The PCR made use of 60 Vbeta and 13 Jbeta primers. Profiled with immunoSEQ multiplex PCR; TCRdb holds only in-frame clones, not every one. This table holds roughly 180,000 clones, about 82% found once. Source material: PBMCs. These receptor sequences come from a woman between 18 and 29 years old in good health and CMV-seronegative.

The V call is TRBV15, the J call TRBJ1-5; TRBD1 aligns across 7 bases. The V gene end was trimmed by 5 bases and the J gene end by 3 bases; junction bases not matched to a gene: 7. Germline CDR1 and CDR2: LNHNV and YYDKDF (reference sequence). This CDR3 spans 15 amino acids. CDR3 sequence: CATSLSDRTNQPQHF. The CDR3 DNA reads as TGTGCCACCAGCTTATCGGACAGGACCAATCAGCCCCAGCATTTT.

This clone was counted once. The chain joins TRBV7-3 to TRBJ2-4; possibly TRBD2 for D (5 bases). V was pared by 2 bases and J by 9 bases, with 17 bases between. The CDR3 spans 15 residues. Germline V lookup: CDR1 SGHTA, CDR2 FQGTGA. The DNA of the CDR3 is TGTGCCAGCAGCTTAGAACCCGGGAACTTCGGCATTCAGTACTTC. Translated: CASSLEPGNFGIQYF.

The chain uses TRBV5-5 and TRBJ1-3; D is uncertain. This CDR3 has 15 residues. Germline V gene lookup returns CDR1 SGHKS and CDR2 YYEKEE (reference sequence). The germline V and J ends were trimmed by 6 bases and 0 bases, with 13 bases remaining between them. This CDR3 reads CASNLYSGSGNTIYF. In DNA, the CDR3 is TGTGCCAGCAATCTCTACTCGGGCTCTGGAAACACCATATATTTT.

The chain recombines TRBV29-1 with TRBJ1-2, with TRBD1 as a possible D gene (6 bases). This CDR3 spans 12 amino acids. Deletions cut 4 bases from V and 5 bases from J, with 11 bases between. Germline assignment: CDR1 SQVTM and CDR2 ANQGSEA. The DNA for the CDR3 is TGCAGCGTTGCAACAGGGATATATGGCTACACCTTC. Protein sequence: CSVATGIYGYTF.

This clone occurred once. The chain links TRBV5-6 to TRBJ2-7, with D possibly TRBD1 on 5 matching bases. Germline values: CDR1 SGHDT, CDR2 YYEEEE. This CDR3 region has 13 residues. Trimming left V 0 bases short and J 5 bases short, with 9 bases between. For the CDR3, the DNA is TGTGCCAGCAGCTTGGGTTCAGGGAACGAGCAGTACTTC. The encoded protein is CASSLGSGNEQYF.

The V call is TRBV19, the J call TRBJ1-3, with D possibly being TRBD1 (5 bases). The CDR3 is 14 amino acids. Per germline, CDR1 LNHDA and CDR2 SQIVND (reference sequence). V lost 3 bases to trimming and J lost 4 bases, with 10 bases between them. The CDR3 spells CASSINRQGNTIYF. Here the CDR3 DNA reads TGTGCCAGTAGTATTAACCGACAGGGAAACACCATATATTTT.

This chain joins TRBV10-2 and TRBJ2-3, with 7 bases matching TRBD2. CDR1 is WSHSY and CDR2 is SAAADI in the germline V gene. The V and J ends lost 5 bases and 4 bases, in that order; junction bases with no gene match: 9. The CDR3 has 15 amino acids. CDR3 residues: CASSLGAGVADTQYF. In DNA, the CDR3 is TGCGCCAGCAGTCTCGGCGCGGGAGTAGCAGATACGCAGTATTTT.

This clone appeared a single time. The chain is built from TRBV9 and TRBJ2-1; D is unclear. The germline V gene encodes CDR1 SGDLS and CDR2 YYNGEE. The CDR3 spans 14 residues. Trimming shortened V by 0 bases and J by 12 bases, and 16 bases separated the two germline ends. As DNA, the CDR3 is TGTGCCAGCAGCGTAGCCCTGGGCAGTTATACGCAGTTCTTC. Its protein is CASSVALGSYTQFF.

This chain connects TRBV6-1 to TRBJ2-1, with D uncertain. This CDR3 is 15 amino acids long. Trimming shortened V by 4 bases and J by 0 bases, and 10 bases separated the two germline ends. Germline loops: CDR1 MNHNS, CDR2 SASEGT. The CDR3 sequence: CASSGPQFSYNEQFF. The CDR3, as DNA: TGTGCCAGCAGTGGTCCTCAGTTCTCCTACAATGAGCAGTTCTTC.

The chain carries TRBV28 and TRBJ2-1, with TRBD2 matching over 9 bases. The germline gives CDR1 MDHEN, CDR2 SYDVKM. V shed 1 base and J 7 bases; nucleotides not matched to a gene: 5. The CDR3 is 15 amino acids. The CDR3 spells CASSLLGTSLNEQFF. The CDR3 DNA reads TGTGCCAGCAGTTTATTGGGGACTAGCTTAAATGAGCAGTTCTTC.

This clone was recorded once. The chain combines TRBV27 with TRBJ2-7; 10 positions agree with TRBD2. Germline V gene lookup returns CDR1 MNHEY and CDR2 SMNVEV (reference sequence). This CDR3 has 15 amino acids. Trimming took 3 bases from V and 4 from J; bases not matched to a gene: 6. CDR3 sequence reads: CASSLASGSIYEQYF. Here the CDR3 DNA reads TGTGCCAGCAGTTTGGCTAGCGGGAGTATTTACGAGCAGTACTTC.

The chain joins TRBV23-1 to TRBJ2-1, with 8 nucleotides matching TRBD2. TRBV23-1 is labeled an ORF, and its function is uncertain. J lost 0 bases, V lost 2 bases, and 3 bases had no gene match. This CDR3 has 16 amino acids. The CDR3 nucleotides are TGCGCCAGCAGTCAAATTACTAGCGGCTCCTACAATGAGCAGTTCTTC. This gives the protein CASSQITSGSYNEQFF.

This clone has only a few counts. The chain carries TRBV14 and TRBJ2-3; D possibly corresponds to TRBD2 (5 bases). V was cut by 1 base and J by 4 bases, with 6 bases left in between. This CDR3 is 13 amino acids long. Germline V CDR1 and CDR2: SGHDN, FVKESK. The CDR3 bases are TGTGCCAGCAGCCAAGGGACTTCAGATACGCAGTATTTT. Translation gives CASSQGTSDTQYF.

The chain links TRBV4-2 to TRBJ1-4; 11 bases map to TRBD1. CDR1 LGHNA and CDR2 YNFKEQ come from the germline V gene. Trimming took 6 bases from V and 8 from J; bases not matched to a gene: 11. This CDR3 is 16 amino acids long. The CDR3, as DNA: TGTGCCAGCAGGCTCAAGACCGGGACAGGGGGGGAAAAACTGTTTTTT. This encodes CASRLKTGTGGEKLFF.

This sequence joins TRBV28 and TRBJ1-5; 7 bases align to TRBD1. The CDR3 is made up of 15 amino acids. CDR1 and CDR2 (germline): MDHEN, SYDVKM. Germline trimming cut 3 bases from V and 4 bases from J; bases unmatched to any gene: 6. In DNA, the CDR3 is TGTGCCAGCAGTTTCGGGGACAGTCGTAATCAGCCCCAGCATTTT. Its translation is CASSFGDSRNQPQHF.

This clone was seen a handful of times. The DNA of the CDR3 is TGTGCCAGCGGGTACTCCGATCGGGGTGTGACCCAGTACTTC. This sequence encodes CASGYSDRGVTQYF. The chain carries TRBV28 and TRBJ2-5; a possible D gene is TRBD2 (5 bases). This CDR3 comprises 14 residues. Germline V CDR1 and CDR2: MDHEN, SYDVKM. V lost 8 bases to trimming and J lost 7 bases, with 20 bases between them.

The V call is TRBV6-5, the J call TRBJ1-5; a weak D match, TRBD1 (5 bases). The V end was cut by 10 bases, the J end by 6 bases, with 19 bases between. CDR3 length: 14 amino acids. CDR1 is MNHEY, CDR2 SVGAGI, per germline. This CDR3 reads CATAEIVQGQPQHF. The CDR3 region has the DNA TGTGCCACCGCCGAAATTGTGCAGGGTCAGCCCCAGCATTTT.

The chain is built from TRBV18 and TRBJ1-5, with D unresolved. V lost 3 bases to trimming and J lost 0 bases, with 12 bases between them. The germline V gene has CDR1 KGHSH and CDR2 LQKENI. CDR3 length: 16 residues. CDR3 coding DNA: TGTGCCAGCTCACCTAGAGGCGGGGATAGCAATCAGCCCCAGCATTTT. Residues: CASSPRGGDSNQPQHF.

V is TRBV2 and J is TRBJ2-3; tentatively, D is TRBD1 (5 bases). The CDR3 contains 11 residues. V dropped 9 bases and J dropped 6 bases, with 10 bases sitting between them. Looked up from germline, CDR1 is SNHLY and CDR2 is FYNNEI. This chain's CDR3 is CARGLGDTQYF. The CDR3 coding sequence is TGTGCCAGGGGGCTCGGTGATACGCAGTATTTT.

V is TRBV7-6 and J is TRBJ2-1, with D possibly being TRBD2 (5 bases). Per the germline V gene, CDR1 is SGHVS and CDR2 is FNYEAQ. CDR3 length: 18 residues. V dropped 2 bases and J dropped 0 bases, with 17 bases sitting between them. The CDR3 DNA reads as TGTGCCAGCAGCTTAAAAAATGGGGAGTGGAGCTCCTACAATGAGCAGTTCTTC. It translates to CASSLKNGEWSSYNEQFF.

This CDR3 is CASSGFSRVETQYF. CDR3 sequence (DNA): TGTGCCAGCAGTGGGTTTTCCCGGGTAGAGACCCAGTACTTC. The gene calls are TRBV25-1 and TRBJ2-5; D not certain. The germline V gene has CDR1 MGHDK and CDR2 SYGVNS. CDR3 length equals 14 residues. Trimming cost V 4 bases and J 4 bases, with 13 bases left between them.